A single sample gave rise to the 27 T cell receptor beta chains below, sequenced in a study of graft-versus-host responses after intestinal transplantation. Measured with immunoSEQ multiplex PCR; TCRdb has only the in-frame clones, and not every one. The table has 25,000 to 30,000 clones, 93% seen once. The sequenced sample was PBMCs, obtained 18 days after transplant. Source of these receptors: a human patient who received an intestinal transplant, so some T cells may come from the graft donor.

This rearrangement joins TRBV5-1 to TRBJ2-6; 7 bases align to TRBD1. Germline V lookup: CDR1 SGHRS, CDR2 YFSETQ. After removal of 5 bases from V and 2 bases from J, the junction contained 10 bases not matched to a gene. This CDR3 is built from 17 residues. The CDR3, as DNA: TGCGCCAGCAGGGCCGGGACAGTTTCTACTGGGGCCAACGTCCTGACTTTC. Translated: CASRAGTVSTGANVLTF.

This rearrangement joins TRBV5-4 to TRBJ2-5; weak D call: TRBD2 (5 bases). V was clipped by 0 bases and J by 4 bases, with 7 bases between them. Germline CDR1 reads SGHNT; CDR2 reads YYREEE (reference sequence). This CDR3 contains 13 residues. DNA for the CDR3: TGTGCCAGCAGCTTGGAGGACTCAGAGACCCAGTACTTC. This codes for CASSLEDSETQYF.

The rearrangement uses TRBV5-1 and TRBJ1-1; D is unresolved. The CDR3 has 16 residues. The germline CDR1 and CDR2 sequences are SGHRS and YFSETQ. V lost 0 bases to trimming and J lost 0 bases, with 12 bases between them. The CDR3 DNA sequence: TGCGCCAGCAGCTTGGAACCGTTAGGCCTGAACACTGAAGCTTTCTTT. Translated: CASSLEPLGLNTEAFF.

V gene TRBV11-2 combines with J gene TRBJ2-7; D tentatively fits TRBD1 or TRBD2 (5 bases each). The CDR3 is made up of 17 amino acids. Trimming pared 0 bases from V and 4 bases from J, leaving 19 bases between. CDR1 and CDR2 from the germline V gene are SGHAT and FQNNGV. CDR3 sequence (DNA): TGTGCCAGCAGCTTAGACGAAGGACGCCCCGGGACGTACGAGCAGTACTTC. Protein product: CASSLDEGRPGTYEQYF.

The chain uses TRBV2 and TRBJ1-2; maybe TRBD1 (5 bases). V lost 4 bases, J lost 4 bases, and 16 bases lay in between. Germline V gene sequence: CDR1 SNHLY, CDR2 FYNNEI. The CDR3 is made up of 15 amino acids. The CDR3 sequence is CASSGGGALAYGYTF. CDR3 sequence (DNA): TGTGCCAGCAGTGGGGGAGGGGCCCTAGCCTATGGCTACACCTTC.

The V gene is TRBV9, the J gene TRBJ2-3, with 8 bases matching TRBD2. The CDR3 runs to 16 residues. Germline V lookup: CDR1 SGDLS, CDR2 YYNGEE. V gave up 0 bases and J gave up 1 base; unmatched junction bases: 4. This chain's CDR3 is CASSVGGGPGTDTQYF. CDR3 nucleotide sequence: TGTGCCAGCAGCGTAGGCGGGGGGCCCGGCACAGATACGCAGTATTTT.

This sequence joins TRBV6-1 and TRBJ2-2; D ambiguous. CDR1 is MNHNS and CDR2 is SASEGT in the germline V gene. The CDR3 contains 15 residues. Trimming cost V 2 bases and J 4 bases, with 11 bases left between them. The DNA of the CDR3 is TGTGCCAGCAGTGAAAGGCCAGAAAGCACCGGGGAGCTGTTTTTT. This gives the protein CASSERPESTGELFF.

The chain recombines TRBV6-1 with TRBJ1-2, with D possibly being TRBD1 (6 bases). The CDR3 is 15 amino acids. With 1 base removed from V and 1 base from J, the gap between germline ends came to 10 bases. Germline-derived CDR1 and CDR2 are MNHNS and SASEGT. The CDR3 sequence: CASSEDMDSNYGYTF. Here the CDR3 DNA reads TGTGCCAGCAGTGAAGACATGGACAGTAACTATGGCTACACCTTC.

J is TRBJ2-3 and V is TRBV4-1; D uncertain. The germline CDR1 and CDR2 sequences are MGHRA and YSYEKL. V was trimmed by 1 base and J by 4 bases, leaving 9 bases between them. CDR3 size: 14 residues. CDR3 amino acids: CASSQVADADTQYF. The CDR3 DNA is TGCGCCAGCAGCCAAGTAGCCGACGCAGATACGCAGTATTTT.

V gene TRBV28 combines with J gene TRBJ2-3; a weak D match, TRBD1 (5 bases). The V end was cut by 2 bases, the J end by 2 bases, with 20 bases between. Germline values: CDR1 MDHEN, CDR2 SYDVKM. The CDR3 has 18 residues. This CDR3 is CASSLIGWKGFNTDTQYF. The CDR3 coding sequence is TGTGCCAGCAGTTTAATTGGCTGGAAGGGGTTCAACACAGATACGCAGTATTTT.

This rearrangement joins TRBV6-5 to TRBJ2-2; maybe TRBD1 (6 bases). Trimming cost V 7 bases and J 7 bases, with 16 bases left between them. The CDR3 runs 14 residues. The germline CDR1 and CDR2 sequences are MNHEY and SVGAGI. The CDR3 nucleotides are TGTGCCAGCACCTTACAGGGTGTGGGCGGGGAGCTGTTTTTT. Translation: CASTLQGVGGELFF.

This chain connects TRBV15 to TRBJ2-5, with a possible D match to TRBD2 (5 bases). Germline CDR1 reads LNHNV; CDR2 reads YYDKDF (reference sequence). This CDR3 has 15 residues. V lost 0 bases and J lost 5, with 13 bases in between. The CDR3 is CATSRDIRDLETQYF. The DNA of the CDR3 is TGTGCCACCAGCAGAGATATCCGGGATCTCGAGACCCAGTACTTC.

Only one count was recorded for this clone. At the DNA level, this CDR3 is encoded by other sequences in the same sample as well. This sequence joins TRBV29-1 and TRBJ1-4, with a tentative D call TRBD1 (6 bases). The CDR3 is 15 amino acids. CDR1 and CDR2 from the germline V gene are SQVTM and ANQGSEA. Trimming left V 4 bases short and J 4 bases short, with 16 bases between. This CDR3 is CSVAVGGRINEKLFF. The CDR3 DNA reads as TGCAGCGTTGCCGTCGGGGGCAGGATTAATGAAAAACTGTTTTTT.

This clone was recorded once. The chain combines TRBV28 with TRBJ1-2; perhaps TRBD1 as D (6 bases). The CDR3 runs to 13 residues. With 5 bases removed from V and 7 bases from J, the gap between germline ends came to 14 bases. Germline V gene lookup returns CDR1 MDHEN and CDR2 SYDVKM. This CDR3 is CASSLSRTVGYTF. CDR3 bases: TGTGCCAGCAGTCTATCCCGGACAGTTGGCTACACCTTC.

The rearrangement links TRBV7-8 to TRBJ2-7; the D is unclear. In germline, CDR1 is SGHVS, CDR2 FQNEAQ. With 3 bases removed from V and 0 bases from J, the gap between germline ends came to 9 bases. The CDR3 sequence is 14 residues long. The CDR3 reads CASSFDDFSYEQYF. The CDR3, as DNA: TGTGCCAGCAGCTTCGACGACTTCTCCTACGAGCAGTACTTC.

The chain combines TRBV28 with TRBJ1-6; tentatively, D is TRBD1 (5 bases). The CDR3 spans 13 residues. V lost 4 bases and J 7 bases, leaving 8 bases between the germline ends. The germline CDR1 and CDR2 sequences are MDHEN and SYDVKM. In DNA, the CDR3 is TGTGCCAGCAGTTATCCAGGGAATTCACCCCTCCACTTT. Protein product: CASSYPGNSPLHF.

The genes are TRBV6-6 and TRBJ2-7; tentative D call: TRBD1 (6 bases). Between the trimmed V and J ends, which lost 2 bases and 1 base, there was a span of 9 bases. Germline CDR1 and CDR2: MNHNY and SVGAGI (reference sequence). The CDR3 extends over 14 amino acids. The CDR3, as DNA: TGTGCCAGCAGTTACGGGGGACAATCCTACGAGCAGTACTTC. This sequence encodes CASSYGGQSYEQYF.

V and J are TRBV4-2 and TRBJ1-1; 8 bases agree with TRBD1. The CDR3 length is 15 residues. Per germline, CDR1 LGHNA and CDR2 YNFKEQ. J gave up 5 bases and V 4 bases, and 9 bases lay outside the gene matches. The CDR3 loop reads CASSRGQGGGTEAFF. The DNA for the CDR3 is TGTGCCAGCAGCCGCGGACAGGGCGGCGGAACTGAAGCTTTCTTT.

The V gene is TRBV4-1, the J gene TRBJ1-2; 9 positions match TRBD1. The V gene end was trimmed by 3 bases and the J gene end by 4 bases; junction bases not matched to a gene: 9. The CDR3 is 16 amino acids. In germline, CDR1 is MGHRA, CDR2 YSYEKL. CDR3 region: CASSQDRDREAYGYTF. CDR3 coding DNA: TGCGCCAGCAGCCAGGACCGGGACAGGGAGGCCTATGGCTACACCTTC.

The rearrangement uses TRBV2 and TRBJ2-1, with D possibly being TRBD2 (7 bases). V lost 4 bases and J lost 7, with 11 bases in between. The germline V gene has CDR1 SNHLY and CDR2 FYNNEI. The CDR3 has 13 residues. The CDR3 sequence is CASSVGGPNEQFF. For the CDR3, the DNA is TGTGCCAGCAGTGTGGGGGGGCCGAATGAGCAGTTCTTC.

The rearrangement links TRBV14 to TRBJ1-1, with D possibly being TRBD1 (6 bases). Germline V lookup: CDR1 SGHDN, CDR2 FVKESK. The ends were cut back, 4 bases at V and 6 bases at J, with 15 bases in the middle. This CDR3 comprises 14 residues. The CDR3 here is CASSRGGAWSEAFF. CDR3 in DNA: TGTGCCAGCAGCCGGGGGGGGGCTTGGTCTGAAGCTTTCTTT.

This clone turned up a few times. This chain links TRBV7-4 with TRBJ2-7, with 9 bases lining up with TRBD1. This CDR3 has 14 amino acids. V gave up 9 bases and J gave up 2 bases; unmatched junction bases: 8. CDR1 and CDR2 from the germline V gene are SGHVT and SQSDAQ. The CDR3 protein is CASRPGQGPYEQYF. CDR3 nucleotides: TGTGCCAGTAGACCGGGACAGGGTCCCTACGAGCAGTACTTC.

The rearrangement links TRBV5-4 to TRBJ1-1; D unresolved. The germline CDR1 and CDR2 sequences are SGHNT and YYREEE (reference sequence). The ends were cut back, 2 bases at V and 1 base at J, with 9 bases in the middle. CDR3 length equals 14 residues. CDR3 amino acids: CASSFGPSNTEAFF. The CDR3 nucleotides are TGTGCCAGCAGCTTCGGGCCATCGAACACTGAAGCTTTCTTT.

The chain employs TRBV7-6 and TRBJ1-1; D possibly corresponds to TRBD1 (6 bases). Per the germline V gene, CDR1 is SGHVS and CDR2 is FNYEAQ. The V gene lost 5 bases and the J gene lost 1 base, with 11 bases spanning the gap. CDR3 length: 14 amino acids. The CDR3 bases are TGTGCCAGCAGCCTAGGGGGGGCGAACACTGAAGCTTTCTTT. As protein: CASSLGGANTEAFF.

This clone was recorded once. The rearrangement links TRBV7-9 to TRBJ2-7, with 7 bases identical to TRBD2. V was clipped by 5 bases and J by 1 base; unmatched bases: 5. Germline V gene lookup returns CDR1 SEHNR and CDR2 FQNEAQ (reference sequence). The CDR3 spans 14 residues. The CDR3 is CASSVSGSSYEQYF. CDR3 in DNA: TGTGCCAGCAGCGTTAGCGGGTCTTCCTACGAGCAGTACTTC. Complete variable domain (other parts from reference TRBV7-9 and TRBJ2-7): DTGVSQNPRHKITKRGQNVTFRCDPISEHNRLYWYRQTLGQGPEFLTYFQNEAQLEKSRLLSDRFSAERPKGSFSTLEIQRTEQGDSAMYLCASSVSGSSYEQYFGPGTRLTVT.

The chain uses TRBV7-9 and TRBJ2-1, with TRBD2 identical over 7 bases. Trimming took 1 base from V and 5 from J; bases not matched to a gene: 8. From germline, CDR1 is SEHNR and CDR2 FQNEAQ (reference sequence). The CDR3 contains 16 residues. CDR3 nucleotide sequence: TGTGCCAGCAGCTTAGTACAGCGGGGCGCTCACAATGAGCAGTTCTTC. This gives the protein CASSLVQRGAHNEQFF.

The chain combines TRBV7-2 with TRBJ2-7; TRBD1 is a possible D gene (6 bases). CDR3 length equals 18 residues. Germline V gene data show CDR1 as SGHTA and CDR2 as FQGNSA. The V end lost 5 bases, the J end lost 1 base, and 24 bases lay between the germline ends. The CDR3 is CASSVSPGQADFSYEQYF. As DNA, the CDR3 is TGTGCCAGCAGCGTCTCACCGGGACAAGCTGACTTTTCCTACGAGCAGTACTTC.